The next 20 T cell receptor beta chains were all read from a single sample in a study of blood T cell repertoires in COVID-19. Generated by immunoSEQ multiplex PCR, the TCRdb table keeps only in-frame clones and is missing some. The sample lists approximately 40,000 clones, roughly nine tenths seen once, with 4.5% to 7% in the top ten. Sequences were obtained from peripheral blood. These receptors were obtained from a human donor in a cohort sampled during active COVID-19.

The genes are TRBV15 and TRBJ1-5; D gene unclear. The V and J ends lost 4 bases and 7 bases respectively, with 17 bases between them. The CDR3 has 15 residues. The germline CDR1 and CDR2 sequences are LNHNV and YYDKDF (reference sequence). The CDR3 protein is CATSTYSLGGQPQHF. DNA of the CDR3: TGTGCCACCAGCACCTACAGCCTGGGCGGGCAGCCCCAGCATTTT.

V gene TRBV3-1 (or the pseudogene TRBV3-2) combines with J gene TRBJ2-5; 10 bases map to TRBD1. Germline assignment: CDR1 LGHDT and CDR2 YNNKEL (reference sequence). The V segment lost 4 bases and the J segment 5 bases; nucleotides outside the gene matches: 4. CDR3 length: 14 residues. The CDR3 bases are TGTGCCAGCAGCCCGACAGGGGGCGATGAGACCCAGTACTTC. Translation: CASSPTGGDETQYF.

The rearrangement joins TRBV11-2 to TRBJ1-6, with D unresolved. The germline V gene has CDR1 SGHAT and CDR2 FQNNGV. V lost 0 bases, J lost 9 bases, and 12 bases lay in between. The CDR3 contains 15 residues. CDR3 amino acids: CASSLEPSSGSPLHF. The CDR3 nucleotides read TGTGCCAGCAGCTTAGAGCCAAGCTCAGGTTCACCCCTCCACTTT.

This clone appeared once. The chain combines TRBV7-8 with TRBJ1-1; TRBD1 aligns across 8 bases. Per the germline V gene, CDR1 is SGHVS and CDR2 is FQNEAQ. This CDR3 region has 15 residues. V lost 1 base, J lost 4 bases, and 5 bases stayed unmatched. The CDR3 here is CASSLVAGGITEAFF. The CDR3 nucleotides read TGTGCCAGCAGCTTAGTCGCAGGGGGCATCACTGAAGCTTTCTTT.

This chain joins TRBV11-2 and TRBJ2-7, with 7 positions matching TRBD1. J gave up 4 bases and V 4 bases, and 16 bases lay outside the gene matches. This CDR3 spans 17 amino acids. Germline V gives CDR1 SGHAT, CDR2 FQNNGV. The CDR3 sequence is CASSSNEVGQDNYEQYF. The CDR3 coding sequence is TGTGCCAGCAGCTCCAATGAGGTAGGACAGGACAATTACGAGCAGTACTTC. Full variable domain (missing parts from reference TRBV11-2 and TRBJ2-7): EAGVAQSPRYKIIEKRQSVAFWCNPISGHATLYWYQQILGQGPKLLIQFQNNGVVDDSQLPKDRFSAERLKGVDSTLKIQPAKLEDSAVYLCASSSNEVGQDNYEQYFGPGTRLTVT.

This clone turned up a few times. The CDR3 reads CASSDLASGKETGELFF. The DNA of the CDR3 is TGTGCCAGCAGTGACTTGGCTAGCGGGAAGGAGACCGGGGAGCTGTTTTTT. The V gene is TRBV6-4, the J gene TRBJ2-2; 9 bases are shared with TRBD2. V was clipped by 1 base and J by 5 bases; unmatched bases: 8. Germline V CDR1 and CDR2: MRHNA, SNTAGT. The CDR3 is 17 residues long.

This chain uses TRBV28 with TRBJ2-1; D gene unclear. The germline gives CDR1 MDHEN, CDR2 SYDVKM. CDR3 length equals 11 residues. Trimming cost V 3 bases and J 5 bases, with 2 bases left between them. The CDR3 nucleotides read TGTGCCAGCAGTTTTAACAATGAGCAGTTCTTC. It is translated as CASSFNNEQFF.

CDR3 sequence (DNA): TGCGCCAGCAGTCAATCAATGGGCTTGACAGGTCTTACGGAGACCCAGTACTTC. Translating gives CASSQSMGLTGLTETQYF. The V gene is TRBV23-1, the J gene TRBJ2-5, with TRBD1 as a possible D gene (6 bases). TRBV23-1 is treated as an ORF (open reading frame) with a function not yet certain. This CDR3 is built from 18 residues. V was cut by 0 bases and J by 5 bases, with 22 bases left in between.

This chain connects TRBV27 to TRBJ2-7; the match to TRBD2 covers 8 bases. V shed 2 bases, J shed 3 bases, and the junction held 3 bases outside the gene matches. Germline assignment: CDR1 MNHEY and CDR2 SMNVEV (reference sequence). The CDR3 totals 14 residues. Written as DNA, the CDR3 is TGTGCCAGCAGTTTAGCGGGAGGAGTCTACGAGCAGTACTTC. Protein: CASSLAGGVYEQYF.

This chain joins TRBV5-4 and TRBJ2-2; D gene unclear. V lost 3 bases and J lost 6, with 15 bases in between. The length of the CDR3 is 15 residues. CDR1 is SGHNT, CDR2 YYREEE, per germline (reference sequence). CDR3 in amino acids: CASSSRPNTAGELFF. The CDR3 nucleotides are TGTGCCAGCAGCTCTAGGCCAAATACGGCCGGGGAGCTGTTTTTT.

This chain connects TRBV9 to TRBJ2-1, with a possible D match to TRBD2 (6 bases). V was cut by 4 bases and J by 6 bases, with 11 bases left in between. Germline CDR1 reads SGDLS; CDR2 reads YYNGEE. The CDR3 totals 13 residues. CDR3 coding DNA: TGTGCCAGCAGCTCCGGGAGAACCAATGAGCAGTTCTTC. This sequence encodes CASSSGRTNEQFF.

The CDR3 DNA is TGTGCCTGGACAGGAGGTTTCGATTCACCCCTCCACTTT. This translates into CAWTGGFDSPLHF. This chain connects TRBV30 to TRBJ1-6; D not certain. Germline V gene sequence: CDR1 GTSNPN, CDR2 SVGIG (reference sequence). This CDR3 spans 13 amino acids. Trimming took off 4 bases at V and 8 bases at J, with 12 bases between the two ends.

This sequence joins TRBV6-1 and TRBJ2-7; D is unresolved. The CDR3 has 15 amino acids. Looked up from germline, CDR1 is MNHNS and CDR2 is SASEGT. V was trimmed by 2 bases and J by 0 bases, leaving 11 bases between them. The CDR3 protein is CASSESAGSSYEQYF. The CDR3 nucleotides are TGTGCCAGCAGTGAAAGCGCCGGAAGCTCCTACGAGCAGTACTTC.

V gene TRBV7-3 combines with J gene TRBJ2-5; weak D call: TRBD2 (5 bases). This CDR3 region has 15 residues. Per the germline V gene, CDR1 is SGHTA and CDR2 is FQGTGA. Trimming took 3 bases from V and 1 from J, leaving 12 bases between them. The CDR3: CASSLTTGIQETQYF. CDR3 coding DNA: TGTGCCAGCAGCTTGACCACCGGGATCCAAGAGACCCAGTACTTC.

The chain employs TRBV9 and TRBJ2-5; 8 nucleotides match TRBD2. This CDR3 has 14 residues. Trimming at V came to 4 bases and at J to 9 bases, leaving 11 bases not matched to a gene. Germline CDR1 reads SGDLS; CDR2 reads YYNGEE. CDR3 DNA sequence: TGTGCCAGCAGCATGAGCGGGAGTGGGGCGGCCCAGTACTTC. It yields the protein CASSMSGSGAAQYF.

As concerns this clone: The same CDR3 is also encoded by other DNA sequences in this sample. The chain combines TRBV9 with TRBJ1-2; 7 bases match TRBD1. The J segment lost 4 bases and the V segment lost 3 bases, leaving 0 bases of the junction unmatched. Germline assignment: CDR1 SGDLS and CDR2 YYNGEE. CDR3 length: 12 amino acids. The DNA for the CDR3 is TGTGCCAGCAGCGGGGACAGCTATGGCTACACCTTC. Translation: CASSGDSYGYTF.

V gene TRBV7-9 combines with J gene TRBJ1-2, with D possibly matching TRBD1 (5 bases). With 1 base removed from V and 1 base from J, the gap between germline ends came to 10 bases. The CDR3 sequence is 15 residues long. Germline CDR1 is SEHNR and CDR2 is FQNEAQ (reference sequence). The CDR3 here is CASSLGTGDNYGYTF. DNA for the CDR3: TGTGCCAGCAGCTTAGGTACGGGGGATAACTATGGCTACACCTTC.

The chain uses TRBV9 and TRBJ2-2, with 7 bases identical to TRBD1. From germline, CDR1 is SGDLS and CDR2 YYNGEE. CDR3 length: 15 amino acids. V dropped 4 bases and J dropped 5; count of bases not matched to a gene: 8. As DNA, the CDR3 is TGTGCCAGCAGCTCGAGACAGGGAGAGACCGGGGAGCTGTTTTTT. This translates into CASSSRQGETGELFF.

The chain is built from TRBV7-8 and TRBJ2-5; maybe TRBD2 (5 bases). The germline V gene has CDR1 SGHVS and CDR2 FQNEAQ. Trimming took off 5 bases at V and 5 bases at J, with 15 bases between the two ends. There are 14 residues in the CDR3. The CDR3 is CASSRNPSGETQYF. The CDR3 DNA follows: TGTGCCAGCAGCAGGAACCCCTCGGGGGAGACCCAGTACTTC.

This chain joins TRBV11-2 and TRBJ2-7, with 8 bases aligning to TRBD1. Germline V gene lookup returns CDR1 SGHAT and CDR2 FQNNGV. The CDR3 loop spans 15 amino acids. V gave up 2 bases and J gave up 9 bases; unmatched junction bases: 12. CDR3 sequence: CASSLSGGAFDVQYF. The CDR3 DNA follows: TGTGCCAGCAGCTTATCAGGGGGCGCGTTCGATGTGCAGTACTTC.